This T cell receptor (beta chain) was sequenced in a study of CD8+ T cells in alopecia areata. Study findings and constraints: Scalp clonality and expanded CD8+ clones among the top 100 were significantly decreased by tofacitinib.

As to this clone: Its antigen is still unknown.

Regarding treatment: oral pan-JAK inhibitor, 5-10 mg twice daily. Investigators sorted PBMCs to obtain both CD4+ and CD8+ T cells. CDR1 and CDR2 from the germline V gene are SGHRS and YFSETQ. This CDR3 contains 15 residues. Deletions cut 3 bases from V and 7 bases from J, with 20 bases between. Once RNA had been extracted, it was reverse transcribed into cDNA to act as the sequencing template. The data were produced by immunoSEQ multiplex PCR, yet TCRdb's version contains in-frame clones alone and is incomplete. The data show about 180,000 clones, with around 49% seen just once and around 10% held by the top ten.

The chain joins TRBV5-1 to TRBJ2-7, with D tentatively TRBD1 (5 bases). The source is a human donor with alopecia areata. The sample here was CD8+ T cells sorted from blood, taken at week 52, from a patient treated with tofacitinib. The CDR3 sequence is CASSYETDTPLEQYF. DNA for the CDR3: TGCGCCAGCAGCTATGAGACAGATACCCCTTTAGAGCAGTACTTC. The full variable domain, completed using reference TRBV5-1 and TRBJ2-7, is KAGVTQTPRYLIKTRGQQVTLSCSPISGHRSVSWYQQTPGQGLQFLFEYFSETQRNKGNFPGRFSGRQFSNSRSEMNVSTLELGDSALYLCASSYETDTPLEQYFGPGTRLTVT.